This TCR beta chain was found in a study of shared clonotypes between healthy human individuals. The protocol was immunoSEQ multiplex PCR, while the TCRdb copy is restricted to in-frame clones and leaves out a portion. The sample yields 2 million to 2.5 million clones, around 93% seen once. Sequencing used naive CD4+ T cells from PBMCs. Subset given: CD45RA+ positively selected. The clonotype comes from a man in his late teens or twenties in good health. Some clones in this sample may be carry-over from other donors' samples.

In DNA form, the CDR3 reads TGCGCCAGCAGCTTGGATGTGGGGGAGCTGTTTTTT. Translation gives CASSLDVGELFF. The gene calls are TRBV5-1 and TRBJ2-2; D is unclear. Germline CDR1 is SGHRS and CDR2 is YFSETQ. Trimming took 0 bases from V and 8 from J, leaving 5 bases between them. The CDR3 runs 12 residues.